This T cell receptor beta chain emerged from a study of shared clonotypes between healthy human individuals. The assay was immunoSEQ multiplex PCR, and TCRdb's table has in-frame clones only and misses some. Among over 300,000 clones listed, around 87% were seen once. The CDR3 extends over 14 amino acids. Germline values: CDR1 SGHNT, CDR2 YENEEA. Trimming took off 1 base at V and 2 bases at J, with 7 bases between the two ends. There were only Caucasian adults among the donors, and all lived in Nashville, Tennessee. Notes on this clone: Its antigen is not identified.

Points from the study as a whole: Tissues were not sampled, only blood, and their repertoires likely differ. Several donors held about 5% of naive CD4 clonotypes in common. When compared with the clonotypes that were shared by all four sorted-subset donors, the non-shared clonotypes turned out to have lower generation probabilities.

The specimen sequenced was memory CD8+ T cells sorted from blood. The subset denotes: CD45RO+ cells pooled with CCR7-negative TemRA cells. The chain uses TRBV11-3 and TRBJ2-3, with D unclear. The TCR comes from a man between 18 and 29 years old in good health. The chain's CDR3 is CASSLGVPTDTQYF. The CDR3 nucleotides read TGTGCCAGCAGCTTAGGTGTTCCCACAGATACGCAGTATTTT.